Described below is a single T cell receptor (beta chain) sequence and its context. Its antigen is currently unknown. The data are from a study of cytomegalovirus exposure and HLA in healthy donors. Study information: Around 78 million unique TCRs, all from HLA-typed donors, were included in an early release of the data.

The study ran its PCR with 60 Vbeta and 13 Jbeta primers. Measured with immunoSEQ multiplex PCR; TCRdb has only the in-frame clones, and not every one. This table holds over 75,000 clones. This CDR3 is 15 amino acids long. The germline CDR1 and CDR2 sequences are MNHEY and SMNVEV (reference sequence). Between the trimmed V and J ends, which lost 0 bases and 5 bases, there was a span of 13 bases. Study-level points and caveats: Most TCR sequences were rare, but some public TCRs occurred in many donors. A highly shared variant cluster was judged a likely technical artifact.

This sequence joins TRBV27 and TRBJ1-2; no clear D. The sequenced sample consisted of PBMCs. The source is a girl between 10 and 17 years old in good health and CMV-seropositive. CDR3 in amino acids: CASSLSNRELYGYTF. Written as DNA, the CDR3 is TGTGCCAGCAGTTTATCGAACCGGGAGCTTTATGGCTACACCTTC.